These T cell receptor beta chains were read from a single sample in a study of cytomegalovirus exposure and HLA in healthy donors. Assay: immunoSEQ multiplex PCR; the TCRdb copy retains only in-frame clones and omits some. This sample has approximately 140,000 clones; 60% to 85% occur once, and the top ten carry around 6.5%. The sequenced material came from PBMCs. The receptors derive from a man over 45 in good health and CMV-seropositive. Each CDR3 is given with its conserved first and last residue. The D gene is left open where the match is weak. The size of a clone is reported for some rows only, either as once, few or many, or as a class for expanded clones.

NA TRBD2 TRBJ2-1 TRBV2 TGTGCCAGCAGTGTAGGCAGAGCGGGATCAGTAGACGACAATGAGCAGTTCTTC CASSVGRAGSVDDNEQFF
few NA TRBJ2-5 TRBV28 TGTGCCAGCAGCCGTGGGAGCCCCCGTCGAGACCAAGAGACCCAGTACTTC CASSRGSPRRDQETQYF
few TRBD1 TRBJ2-7 TRBV19 TGTGCCAGCCGAGGGACAGATTACTACGAGCAGTACTTC CASRGTDYYEQYF
NA TRBD1 TRBJ2-7 TRBV30 TGTGCCTGGAGACTCAGGGACAGTCGCAAGCACGAGCAGTACTTC CAWRLRDSRKHEQYF
NA NA TRBJ2-7 TRBV19 TGTGCCAGTAGTATTAAGTGGACAGCCTCCTACGAGCAGTACTTC CASSIKWTASYEQYF
NA TRBD2 TRBJ2-3 TRBV2 TGTGCCAGCAGACGACTAGCGGGAGGGTTAGATACGCAGTATTTT CASRRLAGGLDTQYF
NA TRBD1 TRBJ1-5 TRBV18 TGTGCCAGCTCACCCTTAAGCCTCTCGACAGGGTATAGCAATCAGCCCCAGCATTTT CASSPLSLSTGYSNQPQHF
NA TRBD1 TRBJ2-7 TRBV6-1 TGTGCCAGCCAGGGGGCCGCCTACGAGCAGTACTTC CASQGAAYEQYF
NA TRBD2 TRBJ2-3 TRBV28 TGTGCCAGCCGGCTAGCGGGAGGGGGGGATACGCAGTATTTT CASRLAGGGDTQYF
few TRBD1 TRBJ1-1 TRBV5-1 TGCGCCAGCAGCTTGACCCGGGACAGACACATGAACACTGAAGCTTTCTTT CASSLTRDRHMNTEAFF
once TRBD2 TRBJ2-1 TRBV5-8 TGTGCCAGCAGCTTGGTAGCGGGAGCCTCCTACAATGAGCAGTTCTTC CASSLVAGASYNEQFF
NA TRBD1 TRBJ1-1 TRBV14 TGTGCCAGCAGCCAAAGGGGCTCGGGACAGAATAATGAAGCTTTCTTT CASSQRGSGQNNEAFF
NA NA TRBJ1-3 TRBV5-5 TGTGCCAGCAGCTCCAACGGGGTCTCTGGAAACACCATATATTTT CASSSNGVSGNTIYF
NA NA TRBJ1-4 TRBV19 TGTGCCAGTAGTAGTGCGGCACGCGGTAATGAAAAACTGTTTTTT CASSSAARGNEKLFF
NA NA TRBJ2-3 TRBV10-1 TGCGCCAGCAGTGCGTCGTGGGACTCCGCGCAGTATTTT CASSASWDSAQYF
NA TRBD2 TRBJ2-7 TRBV10-1 TGCGCCAGCAGTGAGTCTCGAGCGGGAGCTAACGAGCAGTACTTC CASSESRAGANEQYF
NA NA TRBJ1-5 TRBV7-2 TGTGCCAGCAGCTTAAGGGGCCAGGGCATTCAGCCCCAGCATTTT CASSLRGQGIQPQHF
NA NA TRBJ1-5 TRBV19 TGTGCCAGTAGTCCCCGGGGTGTCGCTTTCAATCAGCCCCAGCATTTT CASSPRGVAFNQPQHF
many NA TRBJ1-1 TRBV6-1 TGTGCCAGCAGTCCTCACACTGAAGCTTTCTTT CASSPHTEAFF
few NA TRBJ2-7 TRBV27 TGTGCCAGCAGTTCGCTAGGTTATCGCTCCTACGAGCAGTACTTC CASSSLGYRSYEQYF
NA TRBD2 TRBJ2-7 TRBV27 TGTGCCAGCAGTCCATCCCGTGGTAGCGGGATCTGGTACGAGCAGTACTTC CASSPSRGSGIWYEQYF
NA NA TRBJ2-2 TRBV9 TGTGCCAGCAGCGACAGGGCAAACACCGGGGAGCTGTTTTTT CASSDRANTGELFF
NA TRBD1 TRBJ2-7 TRBV6-1 TGTGCCAGCAGTCAGACCGGGACAGCCTTCTACGAGCAGTACTTC CASSQTGTAFYEQYF
NA NA TRBJ2-3 TRBV5-1 TGCGCCAGCAGCCCCCCAATGGGGGGGGGCGATACGCAGTATTTT CASSPPMGGGDTQYF
NA TRBD1 TRBJ1-2 TRBV19 TGTGCCAGTAGCCTGACAGGGGGCTTACGTGGCTACACCTTC CASSLTGGLRGYTF
NA NA TRBJ2-3 TRBV30 TGTGCCTGGACCACGGAGGGTACGCAGTATTTT CAWTTEGTQYF
NA TRBD1 TRBJ1-2 TRBV5-4 TGTGCCAGCAGCCTCACTAACAGGGGCAACTATGGCTACACCTTC CASSLTNRGNYGYTF
NA NA TRBJ2-5 TRBV5-1 TGCGCCAGCAGCTTGCGGCTTAATACAGGTGAAGAGACCCAGTACTTC CASSLRLNTGEETQYF
NA TRBD2 TRBJ2-1 TRBV30 TGTGCCTGGGGCCCCCCGGGACTAGCGTTCACTGAGCAGTTCTTC CAWGPPGLAFTEQFF
NA NA TRBJ2-7 TRBV18 TGTGCCAGCTCATCCGGACAAGACTACGAGCAGTACTTC CASSSGQDYEQYF
NA NA TRBJ1-2 TRBV15 TGTGCCACCAGCAGAGATTGGGCAGGGCAAGGCGGCTACACCTTC CATSRDWAGQGGYTF
NA NA TRBJ2-3 TRBV7-9 TGTGCCAGCAGCTTAGGCGCGGGGCGTAATACGCAGTATTTT CASSLGAGRNTQYF
NA TRBD2 TRBJ2-7 TRBV13 TGTGCCAGCAGCACCAGGACTAGCGGATCCTACGAGCAGTACTTC CASSTRTSGSYEQYF
NA TRBD1 TRBJ2-2 TRBV28 TGTGCCAGCGGTCCGGGACAGAGGACCGGGGAGCTGTTTTTT CASGPGQRTGELFF
NA NA TRBJ2-2 TRBV6-4 TGTGCCAGCAGCCCTAAGAACACCGGGGAGCTGTTTTTT CASSPKNTGELFF
NA TRBD2 TRBJ2-2 TRBV4-1 TGCGCCAGCAGCCAAAGACTAGCGGGAGTAGTCACCGGGGAGCTGTTTTTT CASSQRLAGVVTGELFF
NA TRBD1 TRBJ1-2 TRBV5-4 TGTGCCAGCAGTGAGACAGGGGTTGTCTATGGCTACACCTTC CASSETGVVYGYTF
NA TRBD1 TRBJ2-6 TRBV28 TGTGCCAGCAGTAAGGGGGCAGAGGCCAACGTCCTGACTTTC CASSKGAEANVLTF
NA NA TRBJ2-3 TRBV11-2 TGTGCCAGCAGCTTGCCGGGAACCCAGCCAGATACGCAGTATTTT CASSLPGTQPDTQYF
NA TRBD2 TRBJ2-5 TRBV6-1 TGTGCCAGCGCGGCGGGAGTGTGGCAAGAGACCCAGTACTTC CASAAGVWQETQYF